This TCR beta chain was observed in a study of identical twins. Broader study findings: Analyses based on zero insertions could be partly confounded by invariant MAIT and iNKT cells.

The CDR3 is 14 residues long. Germline assignment: CDR1 SGHRS and CDR2 YFSETQ. V was cut by 5 bases and J by 7 bases, with 16 bases left in between. This clonotype was detected a few times. Its antigen is still unknown. TCRdb reprocessed the 5' RACE reads via MiXCR and lists one record per CDR3 protein. In the table there are about 520,000 distinct CDR3 sequences, roughly 21% of which are singletons. These same data were also listed under a study on T cells expressing NK-cell markers. That study adds: Dominant NKG2C+ clonotypes accounted for about 1.0-7.0% of CD8+ T cells in 5 to 7 donors.

The sequence was obtained from a woman under 30 in good health. Input material: CD4+ T cells sorted from blood. J is TRBJ2-1 and V is TRBV5-1; D unclear. CDR3 residues: CASRPDPNVNEQFF. In nucleotides, the CDR3 is TGCGCCAGCAGACCTGACCCGAACGTTAATGAGCAGTTCTTC.